This T cell receptor (beta chain) was captured by sequencing in a study of cytomegalovirus exposure and HLA in healthy donors. Vbeta (60) and Jbeta (13) primers were used in the PCR. Clones were sequenced by immunoSEQ multiplex PCR, and TCRdb holds only the in-frame ones, with some missing. This sample's table reports 45,000 or so clones. Trimming removed 5 bases at V and 7 bases at J, with 18 bases between. CDR1 is MGHRA, CDR2 YSYEKL, per germline. This CDR3 comprises 14 residues. This chain uses TRBV4-1 with TRBJ2-7; TRBD2 is a possible D gene (5 bases). Sequenced sample: PBMCs. The source of this sequence is a male donor in good health and CMV-seronegative. The CDR3 sequence is CASSYIVGSNEQYF. CDR3 nucleotides: TGCGCCAGCAGCTATATAGTGGGGAGTAATGAGCAGTACTTC.